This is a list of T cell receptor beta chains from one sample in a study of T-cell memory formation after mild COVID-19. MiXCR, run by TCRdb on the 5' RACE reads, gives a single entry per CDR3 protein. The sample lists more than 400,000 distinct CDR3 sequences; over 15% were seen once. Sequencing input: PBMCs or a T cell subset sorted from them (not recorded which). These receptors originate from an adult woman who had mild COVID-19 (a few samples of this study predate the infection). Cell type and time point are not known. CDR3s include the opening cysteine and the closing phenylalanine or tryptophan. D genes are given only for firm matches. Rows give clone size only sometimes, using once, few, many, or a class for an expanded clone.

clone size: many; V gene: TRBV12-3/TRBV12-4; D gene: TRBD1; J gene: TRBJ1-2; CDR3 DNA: TGTGCCAGCAGTTTGGAGGCCAGGGGGAACTATGGCTACACCTTC; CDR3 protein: CASSLEARGNYGYTF
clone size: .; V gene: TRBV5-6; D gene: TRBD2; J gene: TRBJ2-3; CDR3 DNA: TGTGCCAGCAGCCAAACTAGCGCCAGCATAGATACGCAGTATTTT; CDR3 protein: CASSQTSASIDTQYF
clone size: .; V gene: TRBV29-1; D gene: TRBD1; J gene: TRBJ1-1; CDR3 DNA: TGCAGCGCGGACAGGGGGAACACTGAAGCTTTCTTT; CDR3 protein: CSADRGNTEAFF
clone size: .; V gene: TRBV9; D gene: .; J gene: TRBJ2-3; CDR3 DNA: TGTGCCAGCAGCGACCGGGACTTAGGCACAGATACGCAGTATTTT; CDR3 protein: CASSDRDLGTDTQYF
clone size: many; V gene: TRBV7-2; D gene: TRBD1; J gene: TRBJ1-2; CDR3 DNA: TGTGCCAGCACCGAAGACAGGGGGCCCTATGGCTACACCTTC; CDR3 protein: CASTEDRGPYGYTF
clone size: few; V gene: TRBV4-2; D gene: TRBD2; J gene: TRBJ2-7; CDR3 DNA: TGTGCCAGCAGCCAAACCGGGACTAGCGGGGGGCCGGCCTACGAGCAGTACTTC; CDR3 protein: CASSQTGTSGGPAYEQYF
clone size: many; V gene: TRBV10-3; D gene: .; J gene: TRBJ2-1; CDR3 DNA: TGTGCCATCAGTGATTCAGGAGGTGAGCAGTTCTTC; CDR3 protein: CAISDSGGEQFF
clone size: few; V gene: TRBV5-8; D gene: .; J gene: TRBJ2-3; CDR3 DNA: TGTGCCAGCAGCGCGACGGGGAGTAGGGCAGATACGCAGTATTTT; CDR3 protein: CASSATGSRADTQYF
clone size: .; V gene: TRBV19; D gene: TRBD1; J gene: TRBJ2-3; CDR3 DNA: TGTGCCAGTAGCGGGACAGACAGCACAGATACGCAGTATTTT; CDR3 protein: CASSGTDSTDTQYF
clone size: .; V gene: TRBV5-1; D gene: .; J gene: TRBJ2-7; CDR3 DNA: TGCGCCAGCAGCCCCGGAGGGACAGCCTACGAGCAGTACTTC; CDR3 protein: CASSPGGTAYEQYF
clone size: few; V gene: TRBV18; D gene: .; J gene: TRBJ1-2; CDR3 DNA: TGTGCCAGCTCACCGCAGGGTGTTAACTATGGCTACACCTTC; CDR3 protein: CASSPQGVNYGYTF
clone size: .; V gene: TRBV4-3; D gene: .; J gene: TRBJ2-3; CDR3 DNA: TGCGCCAGCAGCCAAGATCGACTAGAACTCACAGATACGCAGTATTTT; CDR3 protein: CASSQDRLELTDTQYF
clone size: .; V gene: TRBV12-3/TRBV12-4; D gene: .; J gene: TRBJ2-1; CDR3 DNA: TGTGCCAGCAGTTTAACGCGATTGGCCGAGCAGTTCTTC; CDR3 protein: CASSLTRLAEQFF
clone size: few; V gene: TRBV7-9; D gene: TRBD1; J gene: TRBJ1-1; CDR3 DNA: TGTGCCAGCAGCTTAAGACAGGGACCGAACACTGAAGCTTTCTTT; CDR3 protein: CASSLRQGPNTEAFF
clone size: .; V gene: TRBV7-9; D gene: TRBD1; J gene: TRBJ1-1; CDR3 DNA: TGTGCCAGCAGCTCTCGACAGGGGGCCGGTGAAGCTTTCTTT; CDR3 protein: CASSSRQGAGEAFF
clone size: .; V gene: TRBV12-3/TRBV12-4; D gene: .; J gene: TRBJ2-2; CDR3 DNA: TGTGCCAGCAGTCCCCCGAGGGGGGCCCACACCGGGGAGCTGTTTTTT; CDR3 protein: CASSPPRGAHTGELFF
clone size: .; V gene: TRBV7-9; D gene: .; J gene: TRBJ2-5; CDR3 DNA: TGTGCCAGCAGCTTAGGGAGTTTAGAGACCCAGTACTTC; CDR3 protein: CASSLGSLETQYF
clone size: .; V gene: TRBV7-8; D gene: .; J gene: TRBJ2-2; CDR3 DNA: TGTGCCAGCAGCCCCTCCCGCGTCCGACCCGGGGAGCTGTTTTTT; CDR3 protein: CASSPSRVRPGELFF
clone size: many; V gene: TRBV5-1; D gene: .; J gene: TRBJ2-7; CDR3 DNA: TGCGCCAGCAGCGCCCACTCCTACGAGCAGTACTTC; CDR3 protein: CASSAHSYEQYF
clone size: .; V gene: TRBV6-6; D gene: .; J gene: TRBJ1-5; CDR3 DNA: TGTGCCAGCAGCCTTCTTCAGGGTAGCCTATCAGGGGCCCAGCATTTT; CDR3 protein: CASSLLQGSLSGAQHF
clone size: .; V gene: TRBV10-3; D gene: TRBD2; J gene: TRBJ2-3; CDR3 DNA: TGTGCCACCGGGAGGGCCGGGGCAGATACGCAGTATTTT; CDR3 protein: CATGRAGADTQYF
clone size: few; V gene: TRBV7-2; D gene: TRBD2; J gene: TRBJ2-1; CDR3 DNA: TGTGCCAGCAGCTTAGCGGTGGGCCCCGGGACTAGTGGTCTGAATGAGCAGTTCTTC; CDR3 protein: CASSLAVGPGTSGLNEQFF
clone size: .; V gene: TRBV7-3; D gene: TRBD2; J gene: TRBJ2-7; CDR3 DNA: TGTGCCAGCAGCCCTCTAGCGGGAGGGCCCGGCGAGCAGTACTTC; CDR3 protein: CASSPLAGGPGEQYF
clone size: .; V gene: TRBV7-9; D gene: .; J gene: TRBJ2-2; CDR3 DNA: TGTGCCAGCAGCTCTTCGACAAAGAACACCGGGGAGCTGTTTTTT; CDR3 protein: CASSSSTKNTGELFF
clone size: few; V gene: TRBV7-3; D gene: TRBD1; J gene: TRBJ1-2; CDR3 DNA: TGTGCCAGCAGCACCGGGACAGGGGACGGCTACACCTTC; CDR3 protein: CASSTGTGDGYTF
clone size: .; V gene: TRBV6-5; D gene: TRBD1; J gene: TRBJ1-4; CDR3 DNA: TGTGCCAGCAGTCCCGAGGACAGGGGGAATGAAAAACTGTTTTTT; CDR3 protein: CASSPEDRGNEKLFF
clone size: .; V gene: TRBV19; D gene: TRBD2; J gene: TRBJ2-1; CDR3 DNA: TGTGCCAGTAGCCGAAGCGGGGGGGCCGCTGAGCAGTTCTTC; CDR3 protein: CASSRSGGAAEQFF
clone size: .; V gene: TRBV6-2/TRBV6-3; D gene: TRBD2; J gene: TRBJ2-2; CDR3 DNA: TGTGCCAGCACGCGACTAGCCAGGAACACCGGGGAGCTGTTTTTT; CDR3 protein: CASTRLARNTGELFF
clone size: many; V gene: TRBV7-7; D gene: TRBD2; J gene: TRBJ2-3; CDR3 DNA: TGTGCTAGCAGCACGGGACTAGCGGGAGGAGATACGCAGTATTTT; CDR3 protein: CASSTGLAGGDTQYF
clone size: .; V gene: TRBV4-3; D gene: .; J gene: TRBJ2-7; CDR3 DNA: TGCGCCAGCAGCCAAGGCCCCTACTACGAGCAGTACTTC; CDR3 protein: CASSQGPYYEQYF
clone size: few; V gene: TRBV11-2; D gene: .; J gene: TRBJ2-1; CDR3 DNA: TGTGCCAGCACCCTCGGCGGGACGGAGCAGTTCTTC; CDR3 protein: CASTLGGTEQFF
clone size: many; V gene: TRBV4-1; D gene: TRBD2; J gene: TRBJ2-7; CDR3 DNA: TGCGCCAGCGGACTGGGGGAGGGCCTCCCGAACGAGCAGTACTTC; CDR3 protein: CASGLGEGLPNEQYF
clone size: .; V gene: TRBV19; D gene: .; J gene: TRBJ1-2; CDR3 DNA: TGTGCCAGTGCTAGGGACGCGGAGTATGGCTACACCTTC; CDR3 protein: CASARDAEYGYTF
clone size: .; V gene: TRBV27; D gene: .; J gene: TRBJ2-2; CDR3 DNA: TGTGCCAGTCTTAGCGGGAACACCGGGGAGCTGTTTTTT; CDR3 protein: CASLSGNTGELFF
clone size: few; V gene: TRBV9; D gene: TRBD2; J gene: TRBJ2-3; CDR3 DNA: TGTGCCAGCAGCGTCGCGGGGGGTAGCACAGATACGCAGTATTTT; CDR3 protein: CASSVAGGSTDTQYF
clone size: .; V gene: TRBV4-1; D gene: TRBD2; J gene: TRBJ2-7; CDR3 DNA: TGCGCCAGCAGCGACCGACTAGCGGGGGGGCCGAGTAACGAGCAGTACTTC; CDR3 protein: CASSDRLAGGPSNEQYF
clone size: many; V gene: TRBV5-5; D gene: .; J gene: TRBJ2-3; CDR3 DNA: TGTGCCAGCAGCTTGTTTTGGCAGACCACAGATACGCAGTATTTT; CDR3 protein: CASSLFWQTTDTQYF
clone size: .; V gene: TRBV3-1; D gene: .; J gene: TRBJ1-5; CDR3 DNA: TGTGCCAGCAGCCAGGTGGGAGGTAAACAGCCCCAGCATTTT; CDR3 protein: CASSQVGGKQPQHF
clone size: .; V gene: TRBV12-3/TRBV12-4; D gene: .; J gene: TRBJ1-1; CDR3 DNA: TGTGCCAGCAGTTGGGCCTCTGAAGCTTTCTTT; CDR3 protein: CASSWASEAFF
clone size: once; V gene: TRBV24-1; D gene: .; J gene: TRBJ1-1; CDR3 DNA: TGTGCCACCAGTGACGGACCGAACACTGAAGCTTTCTTT; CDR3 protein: CATSDGPNTEAFF
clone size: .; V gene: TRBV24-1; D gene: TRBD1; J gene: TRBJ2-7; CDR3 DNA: TGTGCCACCAGTGATACCCGCCCCGGGACAGGGTCCTACGAGCAGTACTTC; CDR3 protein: CATSDTRPGTGSYEQYF
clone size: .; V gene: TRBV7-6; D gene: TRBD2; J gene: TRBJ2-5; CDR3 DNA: TGTGCCAGCAGCTTAGGGGGTCTGGCGGGAGGCATCCCGGGGACCCAGTACTTC; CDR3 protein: CASSLGGLAGGIPGTQYF
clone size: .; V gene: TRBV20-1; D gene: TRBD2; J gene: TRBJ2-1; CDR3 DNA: TGCAGTGCTAGAGATAGCGGGAGGCAGTACAATGAGCAGTTCTTC; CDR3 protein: CSARDSGRQYNEQFF
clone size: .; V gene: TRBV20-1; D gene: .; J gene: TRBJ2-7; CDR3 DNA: TGCAGTGCTAGTTCACCAGCGGCAAATCCCTACGAGCAGTACTTC; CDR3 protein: CSASSPAANPYEQYF
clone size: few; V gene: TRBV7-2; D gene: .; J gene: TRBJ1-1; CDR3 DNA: TGTGCCAGCAGCTTTTGGGGGGCCGTGAACACTGAAGCTTTCTTT; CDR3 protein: CASSFWGAVNTEAFF
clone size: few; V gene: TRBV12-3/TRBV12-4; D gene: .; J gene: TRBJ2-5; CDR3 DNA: TGTGCCAGCAGTTTAGAGGGGATGGCAGAGACCCAGTACTTC; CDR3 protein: CASSLEGMAETQYF
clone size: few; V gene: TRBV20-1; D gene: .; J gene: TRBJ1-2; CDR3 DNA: TGCAGTGCTAGAGATCATCGGGATCTAAACTATGGCTACACCTTC; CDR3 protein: CSARDHRDLNYGYTF
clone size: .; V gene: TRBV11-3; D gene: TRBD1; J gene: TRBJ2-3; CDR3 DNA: TGTGCCAGCAGCAAGAGGGACAGTGCGCAGTATTTT; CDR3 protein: CASSKRDSAQYF
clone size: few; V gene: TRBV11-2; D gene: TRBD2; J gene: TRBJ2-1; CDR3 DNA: TGTGCCAGCAGCTTTAGCGGGTCCCCACGCGATGAGCAGTTCTTC; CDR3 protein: CASSFSGSPRDEQFF
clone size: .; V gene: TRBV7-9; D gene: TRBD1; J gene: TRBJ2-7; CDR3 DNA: TGTGCCAGCAGCACCCAGGGGGCGATGTCCTACGAGCAGTACTTC; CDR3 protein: CASSTQGAMSYEQYF
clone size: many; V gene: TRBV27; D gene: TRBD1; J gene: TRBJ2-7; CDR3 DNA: TGTGCCAGCAGTTTAGTTGTGGGACAGGGGGGTAAAAGCGAGCAGTACTTC; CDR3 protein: CASSLVVGQGGKSEQYF
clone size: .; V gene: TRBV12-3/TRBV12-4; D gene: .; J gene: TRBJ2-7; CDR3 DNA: TGTGCCAGCAGTTTTTCGCCCCGGGGCGAGCAGTACTTC; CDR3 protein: CASSFSPRGEQYF
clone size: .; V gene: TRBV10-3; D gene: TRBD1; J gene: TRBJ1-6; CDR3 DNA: TGTGCCATCAGTGAGCCAGGACAGGATGAGCATAATTCACCCCTCCACTTT; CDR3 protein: CAISEPGQDEHNSPLHF
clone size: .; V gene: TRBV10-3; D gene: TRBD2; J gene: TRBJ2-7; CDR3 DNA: TGTGCCATCAGTGAGTCTCTAGCGGGGCTGAGCTCCTACGAGCAGTACTTC; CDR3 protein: CAISESLAGLSSYEQYF
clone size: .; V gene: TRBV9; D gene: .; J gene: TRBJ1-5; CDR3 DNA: TGTGCCAGCAGCGTAGGGCATAGCAATCAGCCCCAGCATTTT; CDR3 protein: CASSVGHSNQPQHF
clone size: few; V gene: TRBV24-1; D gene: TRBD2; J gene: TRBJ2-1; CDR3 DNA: TGTGCCACCAGTGACTCTACTAGCGGAAGAAACAATGAGCAGTTCTTC; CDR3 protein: CATSDSTSGRNNEQFF
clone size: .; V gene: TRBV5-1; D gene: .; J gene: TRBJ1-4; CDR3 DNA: TGCGCCAGCTCTGCACAGGGAGGGGAAAAACTGTTTTTT; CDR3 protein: CASSAQGGEKLFF
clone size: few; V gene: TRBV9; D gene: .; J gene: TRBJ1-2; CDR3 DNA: TGTGCCAGCAGCCCCTCGCCAGATGCTAACTATGGCTACACCTTC; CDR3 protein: CASSPSPDANYGYTF
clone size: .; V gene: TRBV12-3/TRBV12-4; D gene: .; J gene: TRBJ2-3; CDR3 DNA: TGTGCCAGCAGTTTTGTAACAGCAATTATAGCAGATACGCAGTATTTT; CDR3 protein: CASSFVTAIIADTQYF
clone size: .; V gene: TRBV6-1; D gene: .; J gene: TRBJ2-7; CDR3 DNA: TGTGCCAGCAGGAAGGAGACGGGAAGCTCCTACGAGCAGTACTTC; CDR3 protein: CASRKETGSSYEQYF